This T cell receptor (beta chain) was sequenced for a study of shared clonotypes between healthy human individuals. As defined, naive CD8 cells were CD45RO-negative and positively selected for CCR7, with terminally differentiated effector memory CD45RA+ cells excluded. Each subset's genomic DNA was split evenly across several immunoSEQ plates. Only in-frame clones appear in the TCRdb table, and some are missing; sequencing was by immunoSEQ multiplex PCR. Of 1.5 million to 2.5 million clones listed, about 95% were seen once; the top ten hold 1.2%. Trimming stripped 0 bases from V and 6 bases from J, with 11 bases between. Germline CDR1 is SEHNR and CDR2 is FQNEAQ (reference sequence). This CDR3 region has 14 residues.

The TCR sequence derives from a man younger than 35 in good health. This chain links TRBV7-9 with TRBJ1-1; D unclear. Sequenced material: naive CD8+ T cells sorted from blood. The CDR3 nucleotides read TGTGCCAGCAGCTTAGCGTTCGGCACTCCTGAAGCTTTCTTT. Encoded protein: CASSLAFGTPEAFF.